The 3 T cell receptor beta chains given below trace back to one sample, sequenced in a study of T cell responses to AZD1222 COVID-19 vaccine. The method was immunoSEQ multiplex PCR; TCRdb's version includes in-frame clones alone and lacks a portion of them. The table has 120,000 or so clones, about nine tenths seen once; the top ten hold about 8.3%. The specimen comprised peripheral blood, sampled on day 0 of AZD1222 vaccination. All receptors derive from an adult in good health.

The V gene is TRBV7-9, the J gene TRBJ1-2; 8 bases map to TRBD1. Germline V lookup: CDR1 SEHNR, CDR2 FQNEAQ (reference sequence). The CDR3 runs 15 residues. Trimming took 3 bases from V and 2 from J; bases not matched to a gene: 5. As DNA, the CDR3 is TGTGCCAGCAGCTTTGACAGGGGTGGGAACTATGGCTACACCTTC. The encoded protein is CASSFDRGGNYGYTF.

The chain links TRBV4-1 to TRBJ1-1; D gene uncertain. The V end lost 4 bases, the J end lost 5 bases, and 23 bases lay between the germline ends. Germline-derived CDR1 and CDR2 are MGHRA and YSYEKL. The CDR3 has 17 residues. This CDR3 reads CASSPGYASGIRTEAFF. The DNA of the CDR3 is TGCGCCAGCAGCCCCGGTTACGCGTCGGGTATACGGACTGAAGCTTTCTTT.

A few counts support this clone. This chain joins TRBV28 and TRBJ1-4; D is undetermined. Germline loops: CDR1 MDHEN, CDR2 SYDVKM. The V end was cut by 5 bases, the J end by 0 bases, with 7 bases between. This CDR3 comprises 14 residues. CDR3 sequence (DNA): TGTGCCAGCAGTCTGCAACCAACTAATGAAAAACTGTTTTTT. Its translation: CASSLQPTNEKLFF.